This T cell receptor (beta chain) was found in a study of siplizumab effects on memory and regulatory T cells. Whole-study results and caveats: Assignment to unstimulated subsets succeeded for only a minor fraction of the alloreactive clones. With siplizumab, mappable alloreactive CD4+ clones averaged about 70% Treg-derived, versus 25% to 30% in controls. Left unconfirmed was the suppressive function of proliferating Tregs from siplizumab cultures. Roughly 80-96% of proliferating CD4+ or CD8+ clones lacked a naive or memory phenotype that could be assigned.

With regard to this clone: Its antigen is still unknown.

Produced via immunoSEQ multiplex PCR; TCRdb's table is partial and in-frame only. The table shows tens of thousands of clones, with about 90% occurring only once. The CDR3 runs 15 residues. V lost 1 base to trimming and J lost 7 bases; unmatched junction nucleotides: 7. Germline V gene sequence: CDR1 SEHNR, CDR2 FQNEAQ (reference sequence). The specimen sequenced was CD8+ T cells sorted from blood. The rearrangement uses TRBV7-9 and TRBJ1-2; 9 bases align to TRBD1. This receptor was taken from a human donor in good health. CDR3 nucleotides: TGTGCCAGCAGCTTAGGAGGGACAGGGTTTGGTGGCTACACCTTC. Translating gives CASSLGGTGFGGYTF.